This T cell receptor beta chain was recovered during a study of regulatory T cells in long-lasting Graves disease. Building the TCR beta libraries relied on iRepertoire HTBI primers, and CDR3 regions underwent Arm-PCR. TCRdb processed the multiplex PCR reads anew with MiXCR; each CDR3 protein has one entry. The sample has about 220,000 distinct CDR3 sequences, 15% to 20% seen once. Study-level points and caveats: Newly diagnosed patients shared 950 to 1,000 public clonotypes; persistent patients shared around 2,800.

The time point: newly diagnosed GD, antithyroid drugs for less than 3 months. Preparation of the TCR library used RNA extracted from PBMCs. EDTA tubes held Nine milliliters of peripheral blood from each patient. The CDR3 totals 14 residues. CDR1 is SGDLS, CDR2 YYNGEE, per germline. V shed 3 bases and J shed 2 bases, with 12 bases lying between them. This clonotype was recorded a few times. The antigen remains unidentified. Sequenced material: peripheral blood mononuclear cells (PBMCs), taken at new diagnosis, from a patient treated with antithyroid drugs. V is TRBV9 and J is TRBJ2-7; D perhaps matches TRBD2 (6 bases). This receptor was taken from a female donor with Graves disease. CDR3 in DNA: TGTGCCAGCAGCGCCCGGGACTCCCCCTACGAGCAGTACTTC. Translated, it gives CASSARDSPYEQYF.